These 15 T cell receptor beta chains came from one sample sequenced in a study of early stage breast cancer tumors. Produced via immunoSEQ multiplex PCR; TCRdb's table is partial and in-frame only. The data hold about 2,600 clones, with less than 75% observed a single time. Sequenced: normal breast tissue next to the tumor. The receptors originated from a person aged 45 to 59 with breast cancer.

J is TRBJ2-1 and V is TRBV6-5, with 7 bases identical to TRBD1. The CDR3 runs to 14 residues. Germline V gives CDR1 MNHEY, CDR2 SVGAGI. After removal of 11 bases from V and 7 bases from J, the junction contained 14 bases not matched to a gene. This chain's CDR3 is CAAQPAGGGNEQFF. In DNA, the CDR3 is TGTGCCGCCCAGCCCGCAGGGGGTGGTAATGAGCAGTTCTTC.

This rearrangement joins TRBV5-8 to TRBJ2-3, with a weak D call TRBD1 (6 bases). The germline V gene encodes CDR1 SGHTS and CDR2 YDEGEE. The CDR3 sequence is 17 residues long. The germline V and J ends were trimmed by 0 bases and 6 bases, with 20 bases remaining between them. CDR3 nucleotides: TGTGCCAGCAGCTTGGGTAGTGGGGGCTGGAACGTGGATACGCAGTATTTT. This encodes CASSLGSGGWNVDTQYF.

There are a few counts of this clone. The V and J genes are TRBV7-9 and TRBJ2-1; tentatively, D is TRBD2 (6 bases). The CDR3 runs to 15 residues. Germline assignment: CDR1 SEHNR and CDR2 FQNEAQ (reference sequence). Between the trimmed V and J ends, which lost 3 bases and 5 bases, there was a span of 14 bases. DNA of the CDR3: TGTGCCAGCAGCTTCCCTGGGGGGAGCCACAATGAGCAGTTCTTC. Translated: CASSFPGGSHNEQFF.

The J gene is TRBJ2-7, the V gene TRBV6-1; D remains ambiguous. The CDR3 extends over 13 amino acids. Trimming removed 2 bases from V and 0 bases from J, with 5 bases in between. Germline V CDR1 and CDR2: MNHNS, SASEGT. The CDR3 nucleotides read TGTGCCAGCAGTGAACGGAGCTCCTACGAGCAGTACTTC. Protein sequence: CASSERSSYEQYF.

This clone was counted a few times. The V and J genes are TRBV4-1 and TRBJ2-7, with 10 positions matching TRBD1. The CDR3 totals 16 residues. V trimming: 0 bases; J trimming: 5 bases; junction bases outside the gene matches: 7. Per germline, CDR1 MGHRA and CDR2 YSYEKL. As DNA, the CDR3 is TGCGCCAGCAGCCAAGACCCGGGACAGGGGCACGACGAGCAGTACTTC. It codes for CASSQDPGQGHDEQYF.

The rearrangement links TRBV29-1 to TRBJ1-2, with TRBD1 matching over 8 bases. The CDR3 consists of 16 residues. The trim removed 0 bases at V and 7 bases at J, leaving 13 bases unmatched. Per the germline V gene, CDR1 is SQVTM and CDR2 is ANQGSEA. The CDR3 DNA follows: TGCAGCGTTGAAGATTGGGGTACAGGGGGTTTGGGTGGCTACACCTTC. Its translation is CSVEDWGTGGLGGYTF.

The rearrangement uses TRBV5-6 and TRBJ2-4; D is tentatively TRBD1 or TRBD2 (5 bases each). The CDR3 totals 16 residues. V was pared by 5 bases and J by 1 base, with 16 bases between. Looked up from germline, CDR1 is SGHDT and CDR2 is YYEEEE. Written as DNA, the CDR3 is TGTGCCAGCAGAACTGGGGGACCTGGGGCCAAAAACATTCAGTACTTC. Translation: CASRTGGPGAKNIQYF. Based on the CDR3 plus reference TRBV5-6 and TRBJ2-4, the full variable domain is DAGVTQSPTHLIKTRGQQVTLRCSPKSGHDTVSWYQQALGQGPQFIFQYYEEEERQRGNFPDRFSGHQFPNYSSELNVNALLLGDSALYLCASRTGGPGAKNIQYFGAGTRLSVL.

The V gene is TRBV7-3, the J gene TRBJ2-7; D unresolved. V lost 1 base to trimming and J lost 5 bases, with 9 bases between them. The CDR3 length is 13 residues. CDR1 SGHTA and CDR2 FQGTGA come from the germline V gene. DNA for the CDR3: TGTGCCAGCAGCTTAAGTGTCCGGGACGAGCAGTACTTC. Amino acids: CASSLSVRDEQYF.

The CDR3 DNA reads TGTGCCAGTAGTGTCGCTAAGGGGTACGAGCAGTACTTC. Translation: CASSVAKGYEQYF. This chain links TRBV19 with TRBJ2-7, with D perhaps TRBD1 (5 bases). Germline lookup yields CDR1 LNHDA and CDR2 SQIVND (reference sequence). Trimming left V 5 bases short and J 4 bases short, with 12 bases between. The CDR3 has 13 amino acids.

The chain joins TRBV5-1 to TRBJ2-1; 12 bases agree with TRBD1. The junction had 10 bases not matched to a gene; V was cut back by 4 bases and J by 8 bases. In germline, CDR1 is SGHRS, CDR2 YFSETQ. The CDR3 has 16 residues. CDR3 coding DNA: TGCGCCAGCAGCCTCTCGGGACAGGGGGCCGGGTATGAGCAGTTCTTC. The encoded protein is CASSLSGQGAGYEQFF. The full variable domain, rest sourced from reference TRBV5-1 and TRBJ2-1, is KAGVTQTPRYLIKTRGQQVTLSCSPISGHRSVSWYQQTPGQGLQFLFEYFSETQRNKGNFPGRFSGRQFSNSRSEMNVSTLELGDSALYLCASSLSGQGAGYEQFFGPGTRLTVL.

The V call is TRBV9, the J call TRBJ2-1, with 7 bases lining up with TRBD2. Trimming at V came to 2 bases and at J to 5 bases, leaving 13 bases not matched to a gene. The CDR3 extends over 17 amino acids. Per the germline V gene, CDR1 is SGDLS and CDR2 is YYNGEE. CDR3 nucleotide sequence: TGTGCCAGCAGCGTTTTCGAGTGGCCTAGCGGAGACAATGAGCAGTTCTTC. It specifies CASSVFEWPSGDNEQFF.

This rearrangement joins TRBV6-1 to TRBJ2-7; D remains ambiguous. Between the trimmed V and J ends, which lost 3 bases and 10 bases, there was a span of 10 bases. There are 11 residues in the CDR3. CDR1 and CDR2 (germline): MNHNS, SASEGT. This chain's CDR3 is CASSDLTNQYF. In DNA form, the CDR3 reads TGTGCCAGCAGTGATTTGACAAATCAGTACTTC.

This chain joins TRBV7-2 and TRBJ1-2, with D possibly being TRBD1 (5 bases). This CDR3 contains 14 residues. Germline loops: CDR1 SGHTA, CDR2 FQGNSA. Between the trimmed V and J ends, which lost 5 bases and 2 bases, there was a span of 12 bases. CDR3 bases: TGTGCCAGCAGCCCAGGGATAGGAAACTATGGCTACACCTTC. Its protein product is CASSPGIGNYGYTF. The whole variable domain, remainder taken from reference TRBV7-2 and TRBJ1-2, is GAGVSQSPSNKVTEKGKDVELRCDPISGHTALYWYRQSLGQGLEFLIYFQGNSAPDKSGLPSDRFSAERTGGSVSTLTIQRTQQEDSAVYLCASSPGIGNYGYTFGSGTRLTVV.

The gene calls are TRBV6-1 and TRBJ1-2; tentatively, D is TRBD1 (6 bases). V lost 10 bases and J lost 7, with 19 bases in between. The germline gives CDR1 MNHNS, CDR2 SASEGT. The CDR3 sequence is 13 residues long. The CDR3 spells CATSVGGAVGYTF. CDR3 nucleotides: TGTGCCACCTCGGTTGGGGGGGCGGTTGGCTACACCTTC.

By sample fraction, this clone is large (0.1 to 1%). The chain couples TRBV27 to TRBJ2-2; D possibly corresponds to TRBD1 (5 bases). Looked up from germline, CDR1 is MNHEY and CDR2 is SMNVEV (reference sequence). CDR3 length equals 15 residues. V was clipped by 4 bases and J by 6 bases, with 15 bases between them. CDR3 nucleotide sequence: TGTGCCAGCAGTTCCGACCTTTGGGGCGCCGGGGAGCTGTTTTTT. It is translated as CASSSDLWGAGELFF.